One sample yielded the 25 T cell receptor beta chains listed below, sequenced in a study of shared clonotypes between healthy human individuals. Produced via immunoSEQ multiplex PCR; TCRdb's table is partial and in-frame only. This table holds roughly 1 million clones, about 75% found once. Material: memory CD4+ T cells sorted from blood. The subset was: CD45RA-negative fraction. The origin of the receptors is a man between 18 and 35 years old in good health.

The chain uses TRBV6-6 and TRBJ2-1, with 9 bases fitting TRBD2. Germline V gene lookup returns CDR1 MNHNY and CDR2 SVGAGI (reference sequence). The length of the CDR3 is 13 residues. The junction had 7 bases not matched to a gene; V was cut back by 8 bases and J by 8 bases. The chain's CDR3 is CASFPSGNHEQFF. The CDR3 region has the DNA TGTGCCAGCTTCCCTAGCGGGAACCATGAGCAGTTCTTC.

This chain joins TRBV5-5 and TRBJ1-6; no clear D gene. The CDR3 consists of 16 residues. Trimming took off 0 bases at V and 7 bases at J, with 14 bases between the two ends. CDR1 and CDR2 from the germline V gene are SGHKS and YYEKEE (reference sequence). CDR3 residues: CASSLDSGMMNSPLHF. CDR3 bases: TGTGCCAGCAGCTTGGATTCTGGGATGATGAATTCACCCCTCCACTTT.

This rearrangement joins TRBV6-5 to TRBJ2-3, with D perhaps TRBD2 (5 bases). This CDR3 has 13 residues. Between the trimmed V and J ends, which lost 2 bases and 8 bases, there was a span of 11 bases. Germline-derived CDR1 and CDR2 are MNHEY and SVGAGI. CDR3 nucleotides: TGTGCCAGCAGTTACCTAGAGGGTCGTACGCAGTATTTT. This translates into CASSYLEGRTQYF.

As regards this clone: A single base is all that separates this from a far larger clone, so a read error is likely. This rearrangement joins TRBV7-2 to TRBJ2-7; possible D gene TRBD2, 5 bases. Between the trimmed V and J ends, which lost 0 bases and 7 bases, there was a span of 25 bases. The CDR3 consists of 18 residues. Germline CDR1 is SGHTA and CDR2 is FQGNSA. In DNA form, the CDR3 reads TGTGCCAGCAGCTTAGCGAGGTGGGCCACTAGGGCCACTGGTGAGCAGTACTTC. Translating gives CASSLARWATRATGEQYF.

This clone was found a few times. The J gene is TRBJ2-7, the V gene TRBV6-6, with a weak D call TRBD2 (6 bases). The CDR3 is made up of 16 amino acids. Germline-derived CDR1 and CDR2 are MNHNY and SVGAGI (reference sequence). The V and J ends lost 0 bases and 2 bases respectively, with 14 bases between them. The CDR3 DNA reads TGTGCCAGCAGTTACTCGGGGGGAGGTAGGCCCTACGAGCAGTACTTC. Its translation: CASSYSGGGRPYEQYF.

The V call is TRBV6-1, the J call TRBJ1-2; tentative D call: TRBD1 (5 bases). The CDR3 is 17 amino acids. CDR1 is MNHNS and CDR2 is SASEGT in the germline V gene. V was pared by 4 bases and J by 0 bases, with 18 bases between. This chain's CDR3 is CASSASSRTTTNYGYTF. For the CDR3, the DNA is TGTGCCAGCAGTGCGAGTAGTAGGACAACAACTAACTATGGCTACACCTTC.

CDR3 sequence reads: CASSLRDRGRPKYNEQFF. The CDR3 nucleotides read TGTGCCAGCAGTTTACGGGACAGGGGGAGACCCAAATACAATGAGCAGTTCTTC. The rearrangement joins TRBV28 to TRBJ2-1; 11 nucleotides line up with TRBD1. Germline CDR1 reads MDHEN; CDR2 reads SYDVKM. CDR3 size: 18 residues. V lost 2 bases and J lost 4; bases outside the gene matches: 10.

J is TRBJ2-2 and V is TRBV30, with D perhaps given as TRBD1 or TRBD2 (5 bases each). Germline V gives CDR1 GTSNPN, CDR2 SVGIG (reference sequence). The germline V and J ends were trimmed by 2 bases and 0 bases, with 13 bases remaining between them. The CDR3 loop spans 16 amino acids. CDR3 DNA: TGTGCCTGGAGTACCGGGACGGCCTCGAACACCGGGGAGCTGTTTTTT. It translates to CAWSTGTASNTGELFF.

The rearrangement uses TRBV27 and TRBJ2-7, with D possibly being TRBD1 (5 bases). Germline CDR1 and CDR2: MNHEY and SMNVEV (reference sequence). The CDR3 consists of 13 residues. Trimming pared 3 bases from V and 2 bases from J, leaving 8 bases between. The CDR3 DNA follows: TGTGCCAGCAGTTTTGCGACAGCCTACGAGCAGTACTTC. It is translated as CASSFATAYEQYF.

The chain employs TRBV5-1 and TRBJ2-1; 9 bases match TRBD2. CDR1 and CDR2 (germline): SGHRS, YFSETQ. Trimming took 0 bases from V and 2 from J; bases not matched to a gene: 6. CDR3 length: 17 residues. The CDR3 protein is CASSLVGSGSAYNEQFF. As DNA, the CDR3 is TGCGCCAGCAGCTTGGTGGGTAGCGGGAGCGCCTACAATGAGCAGTTCTTC.

V and J are TRBV30 and TRBJ1-2; no definite D call. Trimming cost V 4 bases and J 4 bases, with 13 bases left between them. This CDR3 is built from 13 residues. Germline CDR1 and CDR2: GTSNPN and SVGIG (reference sequence). CDR3 amino acids: CAWTGGDLYGYTF. The CDR3 region has the DNA TGTGCCTGGACCGGCGGCGACCTCTATGGCTACACCTTC. The full variable domain, its missing parts supplied by reference TRBV30 and TRBJ1-2, is SQTIHQWPATLVQPVGSPLSLECTVEGTSNPNLYWYRQAAGRGLQLLFYSVGIGQISSEVPQNLSASRPQDRQFILSSKKLLLSDSGFYLCAWTGGDLYGYTFGSGTRLTVV.

This chain joins TRBV5-1 and TRBJ2-1; the D gene is possibly TRBD2 (6 bases). Germline CDR1 is SGHRS and CDR2 is YFSETQ. The CDR3 sequence is 15 residues long. With 2 bases removed from V and 4 bases from J, the gap between germline ends came to 13 bases. CDR3: CASSFAEGPYNEQFF. CDR3 sequence (DNA): TGCGCCAGCAGCTTTGCGGAGGGCCCATACAATGAGCAGTTCTTC.

The chain couples TRBV28 to TRBJ2-7; 7 bases fit TRBD1. CDR1 is MDHEN, CDR2 SYDVKM, per germline. Germline trimming cut 6 bases from V and 2 bases from J; bases unmatched to any gene: 10. The CDR3 is 15 amino acids. The CDR3, as DNA: TGTGCCAGCAGCTCTCCCGGGACAGCAACCTACGAGCAGTACTTC. It is translated as CASSSPGTATYEQYF.

The rearrangement uses TRBV6-1 and TRBJ1-6; the D gene is possibly TRBD1 (5 bases). This CDR3 spans 18 amino acids. Germline lookup yields CDR1 MNHNS and CDR2 SASEGT. V gave up 2 bases and J gave up 0 bases, with 14 bases separating them. CDR3 DNA sequence: TGTGCCAGCAGTGAAACGAAGGCAGGGAGCTCCTATAATTCACCCCTCCACTTT. Translating it yields CASSETKAGSSYNSPLHF.

This clone was observed at least ten times. This chain connects TRBV6-1 to TRBJ1-6; a possible D gene is TRBD1 (5 bases). The germline V and J ends were trimmed by 7 bases and 9 bases, with 10 bases remaining between them. The germline V gene encodes CDR1 MNHNS and CDR2 SASEGT. The CDR3 sequence is 12 residues long. The CDR3 region has the DNA TGTGCCAGCACCGCCACAGGTTCACCCCTCCACTTT. Translating it yields CASTATGSPLHF.

The V and J genes are TRBV5-1 and TRBJ2-3, with 12 bases aligning to TRBD1. Trimming cost V 0 bases and J 6 bases; bases outside gene matches: 8. Germline values: CDR1 SGHRS, CDR2 YFSETQ. The CDR3 consists of 17 residues. The CDR3, as DNA: TGCGCCAGCAGCTTGGCTCCGGGACAGGGGGCGCGGGATACGCAGTATTTT. Encoded protein: CASSLAPGQGARDTQYF. Combining the CDR3 with reference TRBV5-1 and TRBJ2-3 gives the whole variable domain KAGVTQTPRYLIKTRGQQVTLSCSPISGHRSVSWYQQTPGQGLQFLFEYFSETQRNKGNFPGRFSGRQFSNSRSEMNVSTLELGDSALYLCASSLAPGQGARDTQYFGPGTRLTVL.

The genes are TRBV5-4 and TRBJ2-1; weak D call: TRBD2 (5 bases). The CDR3 runs to 15 residues. Looked up from germline, CDR1 is SGHNT and CDR2 is YYREEE (reference sequence). Trimming removed 4 bases from V and 0 bases from J, with 11 bases in between. CDR3: CASSLSSGSYNEQFF. CDR3 DNA: TGTGCCAGCAGCCTATCCAGCGGCTCCTACAATGAGCAGTTCTTC.

V gene TRBV18 combines with J gene TRBJ2-7, with a weak D call TRBD1 (6 bases). Germline loops: CDR1 KGHSH, CDR2 LQKENI. This CDR3 has 14 amino acids. Trimming took 2 bases from V and 3 from J, leaving 11 bases between them. DNA for the CDR3: TGTGCCAGCTCACCAGGGGGCAGGGACTACGAGCAGTACTTC. Encoded protein: CASSPGGRDYEQYF.

This clone has only one observation. The rearrangement links TRBV6-5 to TRBJ1-1; a possible D gene is TRBD1 (5 bases). Trimming removed 4 bases from V and 5 bases from J, with 11 bases in between. Looked up from germline, CDR1 is MNHEY and CDR2 is SVGAGI. The CDR3 runs 13 residues. The CDR3 sequence is CASSSGEGTEAFF. The CDR3 nucleotides read TGTGCCAGCAGTTCGGGGGAGGGAACTGAAGCTTTCTTT.

The sample holds one count of this clone. At one end the junction does not follow the germline gene, possibly because of a read error. This chain uses TRBV7-2 with TRBJ2-5, with 7 bases lining up with TRBD2. The CDR3 totals 16 residues. The germline CDR1 and CDR2 sequences are SGHTA and FQGNSA. The CDR3 DNA sequence: TGTGCCGGCAGCTTAGAGGACCTCGCGGGAGTAGAGACCCAGTACTTC. Encoded protein: CAGSLEDLAGVETQYF.

J is TRBJ2-1 and V is TRBV6-5; 14 nucleotides match TRBD2. V shed 5 bases and J 10 bases; nucleotides not matched to a gene: 7. The CDR3 length is 15 residues. Germline CDR1 is MNHEY and CDR2 is SVGAGI. The CDR3 loop is CASSRGTSGSREQFF. The CDR3 bases are TGTGCCAGCAGTCGGGGGACTAGCGGGAGTCGGGAGCAGTTCTTC.

The chain joins TRBV7-2 to TRBJ2-1, with D perhaps matching TRBD1 or TRBD2 (5 bases each). Looked up from germline, CDR1 is SGHTA and CDR2 is FQGNSA. Trimming shortened V by 1 base and J by 8 bases, and 15 bases separated the two germline ends. This CDR3 is 15 amino acids long. In DNA form, the CDR3 reads TGTGCCAGCAGCTTAGGAGGGGCCAGTAGCGATGAGCAGTTCTTC. Its translation is CASSLGGASSDEQFF.

This clone was counted once. J is TRBJ2-3 and V is TRBV4-1; D may be TRBD1 (5 bases). This CDR3 has 18 amino acids. Trimming took 1 base from V and 2 from J, leaving 19 bases between them. Germline V lookup: CDR1 MGHRA, CDR2 YSYEKL. As DNA, the CDR3 is TGCGCCAGCAGCCAAGTTTTCAGGGCCCTCGAAGACACAGATACGCAGTATTTT. Amino acid sequence: CASSQVFRALEDTDTQYF.

Turning to this clone: Other DNA variants within this sample encode the same CDR3. This chain joins TRBV28 and TRBJ2-5, with 8 positions matching TRBD1. Germline assignment: CDR1 MDHEN and CDR2 SYDVKM. Unmatched junction bases numbered 1, after V lost 3 bases and J lost 4 bases. The CDR3 length is 13 residues. The CDR3 protein is CASSFDRGETQYF. The CDR3 bases are TGTGCCAGCAGTTTCGACAGGGGAGAGACCCAGTACTTC.

The J gene is TRBJ1-2, the V gene TRBV10-3; 9 bases fit TRBD1. The CDR3 is 12 amino acids. Germline CDR1 reads ENHRY; CDR2 reads SYGVKD. V lost 8 bases and J lost 12; bases outside the gene matches: 10. The CDR3 loop is CAIAPRGQGNTF. The CDR3, as DNA: TGTGCCATCGCTCCACGGGGACAGGGCAACACCTTC.